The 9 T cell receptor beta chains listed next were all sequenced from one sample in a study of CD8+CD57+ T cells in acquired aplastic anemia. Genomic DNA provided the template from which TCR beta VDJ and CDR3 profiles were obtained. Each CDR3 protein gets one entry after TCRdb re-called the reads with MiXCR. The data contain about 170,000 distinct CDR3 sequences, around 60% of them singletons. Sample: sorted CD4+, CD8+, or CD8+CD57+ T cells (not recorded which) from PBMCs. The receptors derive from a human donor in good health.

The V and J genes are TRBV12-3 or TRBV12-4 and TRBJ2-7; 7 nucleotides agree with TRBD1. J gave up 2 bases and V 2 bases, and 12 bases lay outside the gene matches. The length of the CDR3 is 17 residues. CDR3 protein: CASSLTPQGVPTYEQYF. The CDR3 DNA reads TGTGCCAGCAGTTTAACTCCCCAGGGGGTCCCCACCTACGAGCAGTACTTC.

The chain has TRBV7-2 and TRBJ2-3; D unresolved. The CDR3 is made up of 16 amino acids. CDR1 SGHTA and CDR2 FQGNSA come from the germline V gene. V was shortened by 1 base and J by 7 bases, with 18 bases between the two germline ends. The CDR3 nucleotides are TGTGCCAGCAGCTTAGAAGACCAAGGAACCACCTATACGCAGTATTTT. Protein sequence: CASSLEDQGTTYTQYF.

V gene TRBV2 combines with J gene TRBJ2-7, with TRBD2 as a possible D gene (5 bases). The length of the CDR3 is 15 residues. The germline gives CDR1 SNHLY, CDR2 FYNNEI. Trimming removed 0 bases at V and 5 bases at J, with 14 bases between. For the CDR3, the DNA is TGTGCCAGCAGTGAAGCTAGCGCGAAAGTCCACGAGCAGTACTTC. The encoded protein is CASSEASAKVHEQYF.

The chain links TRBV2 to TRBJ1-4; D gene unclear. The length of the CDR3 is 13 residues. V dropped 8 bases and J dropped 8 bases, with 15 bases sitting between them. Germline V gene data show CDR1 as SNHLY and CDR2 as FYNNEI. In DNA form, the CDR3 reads TGTGCCAGCCTGTTGGGGAGCGGGGAAAAACTGTTTTTT. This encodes CASLLGSGEKLFF.

CDR3 sequence (DNA): TGCAGTGCTAGAGATGAGGGTAACGAGCAGTACTTC. Translated: CSARDEGNEQYF. V and J are TRBV20-1 and TRBJ2-7, with D possibly TRBD2 on 5 matching bases. Per the germline V gene, CDR1 is DFQATT and CDR2 is SNEGSKA (reference sequence). Trimming removed 0 bases from V and 5 bases from J, with 8 bases in between. The CDR3 is 12 residues long.

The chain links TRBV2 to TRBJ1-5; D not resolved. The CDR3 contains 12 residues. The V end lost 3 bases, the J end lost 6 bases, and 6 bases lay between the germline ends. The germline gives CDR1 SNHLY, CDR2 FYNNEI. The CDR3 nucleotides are TGTGCCAGCAGTGATGCCATTCAGCCCCAGCATTTT. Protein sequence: CASSDAIQPQHF.

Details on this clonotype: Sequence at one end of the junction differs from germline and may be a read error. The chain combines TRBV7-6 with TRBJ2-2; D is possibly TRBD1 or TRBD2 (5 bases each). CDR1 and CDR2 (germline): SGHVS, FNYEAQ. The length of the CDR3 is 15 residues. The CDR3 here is CASSLGTGRAGEPFF. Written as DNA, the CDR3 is TGTGCCAGCAGCCTAGGGACGGGAAGGGCCGGGGAGCCGTTTTTT.

The CDR3 DNA reads TGCAGTGCAGCAGGGCCAGGTTCACCCCTCCACTTT. Its protein is CSAAGPGSPLHF. The J gene is TRBJ1-6, the V gene TRBV20-1, with a tentative D call TRBD1 (5 bases). Germline-derived CDR1 and CDR2 are DFQATT and SNEGSKA (reference sequence). The CDR3 covers 12 residues. Trimming shortened V by 6 bases and J by 9 bases, and 12 bases separated the two germline ends.

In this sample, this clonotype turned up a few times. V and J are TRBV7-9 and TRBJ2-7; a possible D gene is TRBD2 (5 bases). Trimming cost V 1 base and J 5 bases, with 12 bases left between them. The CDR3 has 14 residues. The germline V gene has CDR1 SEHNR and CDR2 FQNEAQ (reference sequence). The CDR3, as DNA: TGTGCCAGCAGCTTAGGGTCTGAGGAGGACGAGCAGTACTTC. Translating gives CASSLGSEEDEQYF.